The source of this TCR beta chain is a study of control samples from healthy donors and cancer patients. Here immunoSEQ multiplex PCR was the method, and the copy in TCRdb shows in-frame clones only, minus some. The repertoire holds under 450,000 clones, with approximately 90% as singletons. This CDR3 has 13 amino acids. The germline gives CDR1 LNHDA, CDR2 SQIVND (reference sequence). Germline trimming cut 5 bases from V and 4 bases from J; bases unmatched to any gene: 5. J is TRBJ2-7 and V is TRBV19, with 7 bases matching TRBD2. Specimen: PBMCs. The sequence was obtained from a man aged 35-49 years with head and neck cancer. The CDR3 region is CASSDGLGYEQYF. The CDR3 nucleotides read TGTGCCAGTAGTGATGGACTAGGGTACGAGCAGTACTTC.